The clone carrying this T cell receptor beta chain occurred once. Its target is unknown. CDR3 size: 15 residues. V shed 1 base and J shed 8 bases, with 15 bases lying between them. Germline values: CDR1 MGHRA, CDR2 YSYEKL. RNA was isolated and reverse transcribed to cDNA, the sequencing template. Sequencing was performed with immunoSEQ multiplex PCR; in TCRdb, only in-frame clones are kept and a portion is missing. The repertoire holds about 180,000 clones, less than 75% seen once, with 11% in the top ten. This record belongs to a study of CD8+ T cells in alopecia areata. At the level of the study: Treatment of the treated patients consisted of oral tofacitinib, 5 to 10 mg twice daily. Findings of the study overall: Compared with mice, patients displayed less clear TCR sharing, possibly for HLA-related reasons.

Lesional scalp tissue (obtained by punch biopsy) and peripheral blood were collected from alopecia areata patients. From PBMCs, CD4+ and CD8+ T cells were sorted. The rearrangement links TRBV4-1 to TRBJ1-5; weak D call: TRBD1 (5 bases). Specimen: CD8+ T cells sorted from blood, collected at week 0. This sequence originates from a human donor with alopecia areata. The CDR3 here is CASSQGGGSQEPQHF. In DNA, the CDR3 is TGCGCCAGCAGCCAAGGGGGGGGATCGCAGGAGCCCCAGCATTTT.